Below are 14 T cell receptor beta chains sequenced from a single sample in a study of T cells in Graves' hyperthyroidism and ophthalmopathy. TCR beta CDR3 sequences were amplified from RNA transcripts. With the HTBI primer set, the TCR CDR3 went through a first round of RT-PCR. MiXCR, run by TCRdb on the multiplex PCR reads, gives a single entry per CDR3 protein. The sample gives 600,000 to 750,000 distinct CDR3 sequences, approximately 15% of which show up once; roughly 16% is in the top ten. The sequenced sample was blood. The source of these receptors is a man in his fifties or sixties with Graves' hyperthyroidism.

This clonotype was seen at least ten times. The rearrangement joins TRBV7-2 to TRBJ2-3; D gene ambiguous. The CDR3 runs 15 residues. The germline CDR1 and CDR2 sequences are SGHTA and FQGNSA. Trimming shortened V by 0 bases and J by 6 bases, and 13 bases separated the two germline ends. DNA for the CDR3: TGTGCCAGCAGCTTAGCGGTTGTCCCTTGGGATACGCAGTATTTT. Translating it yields CASSLAVVPWDTQYF.

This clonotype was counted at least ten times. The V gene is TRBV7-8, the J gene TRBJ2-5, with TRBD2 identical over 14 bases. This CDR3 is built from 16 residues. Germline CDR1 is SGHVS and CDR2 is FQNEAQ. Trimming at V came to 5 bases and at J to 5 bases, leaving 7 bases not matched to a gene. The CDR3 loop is CASSPGLAGVRETQYF. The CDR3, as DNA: TGTGCCAGCAGCCCGGGACTAGCGGGAGTTCGGGAGACCCAGTACTTC.

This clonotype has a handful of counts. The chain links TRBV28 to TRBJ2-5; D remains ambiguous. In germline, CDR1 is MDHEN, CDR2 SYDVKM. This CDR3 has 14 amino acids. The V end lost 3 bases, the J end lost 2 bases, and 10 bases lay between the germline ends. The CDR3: CASSFWADQETQYF. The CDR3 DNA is TGTGCCAGCAGTTTTTGGGCAGATCAAGAGACCCAGTACTTC. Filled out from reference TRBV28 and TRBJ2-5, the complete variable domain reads DVKVTQSSRYLVKRTGEKVFLECVQDMDHENMFWYRQDPGLGLRLIYFSYDVKMKEKGDIPEGYSVSREKKERFSLILESASTNQTSMYLCASSFWADQETQYFGPGTRLLVL.

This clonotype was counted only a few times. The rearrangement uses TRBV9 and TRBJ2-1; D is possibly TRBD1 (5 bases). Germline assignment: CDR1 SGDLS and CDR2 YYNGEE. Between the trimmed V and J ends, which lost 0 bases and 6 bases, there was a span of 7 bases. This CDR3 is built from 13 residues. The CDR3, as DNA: TGTGCCAGCAGCGTAGCAGGGCCCAATGAGCAGTTCTTC. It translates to CASSVAGPNEQFF.

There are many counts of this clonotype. Here the CDR3 reads CASSFRGGETEAFF. CDR3 nucleotides: TGTGCCAGCAGTTTCAGGGGGGGAGAGACTGAAGCTTTCTTT. This sequence joins TRBV6-1 and TRBJ1-1; 7 nucleotides line up with TRBD1. Germline loops: CDR1 MNHNS, CDR2 SASEGT. The CDR3 loop spans 14 amino acids. The V and J ends lost 5 bases and 5 bases, in that order; junction bases with no gene match: 8.

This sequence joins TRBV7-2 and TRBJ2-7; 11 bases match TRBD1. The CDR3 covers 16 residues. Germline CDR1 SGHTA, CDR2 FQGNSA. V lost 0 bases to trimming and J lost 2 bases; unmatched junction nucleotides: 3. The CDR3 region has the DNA TGTGCCAGCAGCTTAGCGTGGGGACAGGGGGCCTACGAGCAGTACTTC. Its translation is CASSLAWGQGAYEQYF.

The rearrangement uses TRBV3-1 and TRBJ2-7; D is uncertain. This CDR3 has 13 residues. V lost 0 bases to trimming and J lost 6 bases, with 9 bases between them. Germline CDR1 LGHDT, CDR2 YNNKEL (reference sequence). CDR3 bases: TGTGCCAGCAGCCAAGATATCGCGACCGAGCAGTACTTC. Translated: CASSQDIATEQYF.

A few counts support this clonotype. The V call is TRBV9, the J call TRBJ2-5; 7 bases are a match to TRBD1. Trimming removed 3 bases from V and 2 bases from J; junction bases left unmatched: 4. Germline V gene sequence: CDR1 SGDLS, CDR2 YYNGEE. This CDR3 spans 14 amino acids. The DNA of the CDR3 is TGTGCCAGCAGCGCGTGGGACAGACAAGAGACCCAGTACTTC. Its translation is CASSAWDRQETQYF.

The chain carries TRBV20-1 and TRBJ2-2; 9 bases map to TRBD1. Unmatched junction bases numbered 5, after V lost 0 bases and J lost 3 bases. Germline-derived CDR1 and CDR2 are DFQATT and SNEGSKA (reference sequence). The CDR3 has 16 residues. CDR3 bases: TGCAGTGCTAGAGACAGGAGACAGGGGGACACCGGGGAGCTGTTTTTT. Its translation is CSARDRRQGDTGELFF.

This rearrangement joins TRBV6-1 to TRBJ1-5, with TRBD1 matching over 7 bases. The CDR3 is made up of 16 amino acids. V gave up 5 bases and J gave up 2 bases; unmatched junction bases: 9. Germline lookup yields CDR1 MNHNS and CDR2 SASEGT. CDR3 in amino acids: CASSRRQGRGNQPQHF. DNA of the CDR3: TGTGCCAGCAGTAGACGACAGGGTCGTGGCAATCAGCCCCAGCATTTT.

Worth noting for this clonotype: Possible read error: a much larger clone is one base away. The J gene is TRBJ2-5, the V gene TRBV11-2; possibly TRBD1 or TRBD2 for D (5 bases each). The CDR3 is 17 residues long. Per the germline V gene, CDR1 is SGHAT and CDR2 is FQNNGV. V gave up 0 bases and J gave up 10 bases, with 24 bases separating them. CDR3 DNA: TGTGCCAGCAGCTTAGATATGGGCAGGGAGAAGGCGAAGATCCAGTACTTC. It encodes CASSLDMGREKAKIQYF.

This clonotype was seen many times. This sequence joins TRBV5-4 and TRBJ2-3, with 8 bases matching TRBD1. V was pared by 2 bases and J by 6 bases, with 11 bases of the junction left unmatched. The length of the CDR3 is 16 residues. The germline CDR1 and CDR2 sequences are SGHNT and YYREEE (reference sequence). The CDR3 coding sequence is TGTGCCAGCAGCTTAAGGACAGGGCGCGGTGGGGATACGCAGTATTTT. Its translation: CASSLRTGRGGDTQYF.

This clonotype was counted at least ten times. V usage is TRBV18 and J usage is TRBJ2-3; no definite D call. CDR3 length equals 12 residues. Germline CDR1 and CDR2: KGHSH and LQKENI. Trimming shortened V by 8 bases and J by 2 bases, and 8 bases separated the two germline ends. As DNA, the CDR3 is TGTGCCAGCAGCCCTTACACAGATACGCAGTATTTT. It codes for CASSPYTDTQYF.

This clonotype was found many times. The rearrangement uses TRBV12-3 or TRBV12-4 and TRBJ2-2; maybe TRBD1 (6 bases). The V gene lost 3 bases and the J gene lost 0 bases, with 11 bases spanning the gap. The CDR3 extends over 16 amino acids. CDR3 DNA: TGTGCCAGCAGTTTCCAACAGGGCGCGAACACCGGGGAGCTGTTTTTT. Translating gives CASSFQQGANTGELFF.